Below are 30 T cell receptor beta chains sequenced from a single sample in a study of T cell repertoires in cytomegalovirus infection. TCRdb analysed the reads with MiXCR anew, one entry per CDR3 protein. The sample holds hundreds of thousands of distinct CDR3 sequences; just under 30% are singletons and the top ten take 20%. The antigens of these receptors remain unknown. This sample comprised cultured PBMCs, obtained from culture after CMV antigen stimulation. The origin of the receptors is a human donor in good health (CMV status not recorded). Some clones in this sample may be carry-over from other donors' samples.

The V call is TRBV7-4, the J call TRBJ1-4; D is ambiguous. V lost 5 bases and J 0 bases, leaving 7 bases between the germline ends. Germline V gene data show CDR1 as SGHVT and CDR2 as SQSDAQ. This CDR3 region has 14 residues. The CDR3 sequence is CASSPRSTNEKLFF. The DNA of the CDR3 is TGTGCCAGCAGCCCGCGGTCAACTAATGAAAAACTGTTTTTT.

The chain has TRBV5-4 and TRBJ1-1; 8 nucleotides match TRBD1. CDR1 is SGHNT, CDR2 YYREEE, per germline (reference sequence). The CDR3 spans 14 residues. V lost 7 bases, J lost 7 bases, and 12 bases stayed unmatched. CDR3 nucleotides: TGTGCCAGCGCTTTGGGACAGGAGATGGGTGAAGCTTTCTTT. Its protein product is CASALGQEMGEAFF.

Concerning this clonotype: A read error may be the cause here, since a much bigger clone is one base away. The chain carries TRBV7-2 and TRBJ1-5, with no clear D. V lost 1 base, J lost 3 bases, and 7 bases lay in between. The CDR3 loop spans 14 amino acids. In germline, CDR1 is SGHTA, CDR2 FQGNSA. The CDR3 sequence: CASSLGRNNQPQHF. The CDR3 DNA is TGTGCCAGCAGCTTAGGACGGAACAATCAGCCCCAGCATTTT.

This clonotype was counted once. This CDR3 is missing its conserved last phenylalanine or tryptophan, likely due to a read error. The chain couples TRBV19 to TRBJ2-1; no clear D gene. Trimming stripped 3 bases from V and 9 bases from J, with 12 bases between. The CDR3 contains 13 residues. Germline V lookup: CDR1 LNHDA, CDR2 SQIVND (reference sequence). Here the CDR3 reads CASSMVSELEQFS. Here the CDR3 DNA reads TGTGCCAGTAGTATGGTCTCGGAGCTTGAGCAGTTCTCC.

The gene calls are TRBV7-2 and TRBJ2-7, with D possibly TRBD2 on 6 matching bases. Germline assignment: CDR1 SGHTA and CDR2 FQGNSA. Trimming took 6 bases from V and 2 from J, leaving 11 bases between them. The CDR3 contains 13 residues. CDR3 residues: CASREGWAYEQYF. DNA for the CDR3: TGTGCCAGCAGGGAGGGGTGGGCCTACGAGCAGTACTTC.

The CDR3, as DNA: TGTGCCAGCAGTTTGACTAATAGCCGGGAGACCCAGTACTTC. Translation gives CASSLTNSRETQYF. The chain uses TRBV28 and TRBJ2-5, with a possible D match to TRBD2 (5 bases). Germline assignment: CDR1 MDHEN and CDR2 SYDVKM. The CDR3 is made up of 14 amino acids. Trimming left V 3 bases short and J 5 bases short, with 13 bases between.

The chain is built from TRBV5-1 and TRBJ2-7; D is perhaps TRBD2 (6 bases). The CDR3 sequence is 15 residues long. V was trimmed by 4 bases and J by 5 bases, leaving 19 bases between them. CDR1 SGHRS and CDR2 YFSETQ come from the germline V gene. CDR3 DNA sequence: TGCGCCAGCAGCGCCGACGGTCTAGCGCGCCACGAGCAGTACTTC. The encoded protein is CASSADGLARHEQYF. The variable domain in full, with the rest retrieved from reference TRBV5-1 and TRBJ2-7, is KAGVTQTPRYLIKTRGQQVTLSCSPISGHRSVSWYQQTPGQGLQFLFEYFSETQRNKGNFPGRFSGRQFSNSRSEMNVSTLELGDSALYLCASSADGLARHEQYFGPGTRLTVT.

The chain has TRBV27 and TRBJ2-7, with a weak D call TRBD2 (5 bases). The CDR3 contains 15 residues. V was pared by 0 bases and J by 7 bases, with 16 bases between. Germline loops: CDR1 MNHEY, CDR2 SMNVEV (reference sequence). The CDR3 here is CASSLSFDYSGEQYF. The CDR3 coding sequence is TGTGCCAGCAGTTTATCATTCGACTACAGTGGGGAGCAGTACTTC.

The DNA for the CDR3 is TGTGCCAGCAGCCAAGGTGCACAGACAGGGGGAAACACCATATATTTT. It translates to CASSQGAQTGGNTIYF. V usage is TRBV4-2 and J usage is TRBJ1-3; 7 bases line up with TRBD1. The CDR3 consists of 16 residues. Trimming at V came to 1 base and at J to 4 bases, leaving 7 bases not matched to a gene. CDR1 is LGHNA, CDR2 YNFKEQ, per germline.

The chain has TRBV6-8 and TRBJ1-1; D possibly corresponds to TRBD1 (5 bases). V was shortened by 2 bases and J by 5 bases, with 18 bases between the two germline ends. Per the germline V gene, CDR1 is MNHGY and CDR2 is SAAAGT. The length of the CDR3 is 16 residues. CDR3 loop: CASSYGAGTRSTEAFF. CDR3 DNA: TGTGCCAGCAGTTACGGGGCAGGGACCCGTAGTACTGAAGCTTTCTTT.

Only a few counts were recorded for this clonotype. The rearrangement links TRBV7-9 to TRBJ2-1; 9 bases line up with TRBD2. CDR1 and CDR2 from the germline V gene are SEHNR and FQNEAQ (reference sequence). V lost 4 bases and J lost 9; bases outside the gene matches: 10. This CDR3 spans 15 amino acids. CDR3 region: CASSSIIAGVLEQFF. Here the CDR3 DNA reads TGTGCCAGCAGCTCAATAATAGCGGGAGTTCTTGAGCAGTTCTTC.

This clonotype was detected once. The V call is TRBV11-2, the J call TRBJ2-1, with D possibly TRBD2 on 5 matching bases. The germline V gene encodes CDR1 SGHAT and CDR2 FQNNGV. This CDR3 spans 17 amino acids. V was trimmed by 6 bases and J by 6 bases, leaving 24 bases between them. The CDR3, as DNA: TGTGCCAGCAGACTCCTCACTACCGGGGTGGCTGGCAATGAGCAGTTCTTC. This encodes CASRLLTTGVAGNEQFF.

The chain couples TRBV12-3 or TRBV12-4 to TRBJ1-5; perhaps TRBD1 as D (5 bases). Trimming took 7 bases from V and 6 from J, leaving 13 bases between them. CDR3 length equals 13 residues. CDR3 in amino acids: CASTFGGGQPQHF. The CDR3 DNA reads TGTGCCAGCACCTTCGGGGGGGGTCAGCCCCAGCATTTT.

Many counts were recorded for this clonotype. V gene TRBV7-2 combines with J gene TRBJ2-1, with TRBD2 matching 10 bases. V gave up 4 bases and J gave up 14 bases; unmatched junction bases: 8. The V gene's germline CDR1 is SGHTA and CDR2 FQGNSA. The CDR3 totals 13 residues. The CDR3 reads CASSSALAGDEFF. The CDR3 DNA sequence: TGTGCCAGCAGCTCAGCTCTAGCGGGAGACGAGTTCTTC.

This clonotype was seen only a few times. The chain couples TRBV20-1 to TRBJ2-3; 16 bases agree with TRBD2. The J segment lost 0 bases and the V segment lost 6 bases, leaving 12 bases of the junction unmatched. CDR3 length: 19 residues. Germline-derived CDR1 and CDR2 are DFQATT and SNEGSKA (reference sequence). The CDR3 sequence: CSATPGLAGGPISTDTQYF. The CDR3 nucleotides read TGCAGTGCAACCCCGGGACTAGCGGGGGGGCCGATAAGCACAGATACGCAGTATTTT.

The chain joins TRBV18 to TRBJ2-1, with TRBD1 matching over 9 bases. After removal of 3 bases from V and 5 bases from J, the junction contained 8 bases not matched to a gene. CDR1 and CDR2 from the germline V gene are KGHSH and LQKENI. The CDR3 consists of 16 residues. The CDR3 protein is CASSPRSGQGNNEQFF. The DNA of the CDR3 is TGTGCCAGCTCACCGCGGTCCGGACAGGGGAACAATGAGCAGTTCTTC.

The gene calls are TRBV20-1 and TRBJ1-5, with D possibly matching TRBD1 (5 bases). This CDR3 contains 13 residues. Germline CDR1 reads DFQATT; CDR2 reads SNEGSKA (reference sequence). The V end was cut by 2 bases, the J end by 10 bases, with 15 bases between. The CDR3 is CSARWGVGLPQHF. As DNA, the CDR3 is TGCAGTGCTAGATGGGGGGTGGGTCTTCCCCAGCATTTT.

The rearrangement joins TRBV7-2 to TRBJ2-3, with 7 bases matching TRBD2. After removal of 4 bases from V and 4 bases from J, the junction contained 5 bases not matched to a gene. The CDR3 is made up of 14 amino acids. Germline CDR1 is SGHTA and CDR2 is FQGNSA. The CDR3 DNA reads as TGTGCCAGCAGCTCACTAGCGAGCGCAGATACGCAGTATTTT. Translated, it gives CASSSLASADTQYF.

The chain combines TRBV7-6 with TRBJ1-4, with a tentative D call TRBD1 (5 bases). The CDR3 has 14 residues. V shed 0 bases and J shed 7 bases, with 9 bases lying between them. CDR1 is SGHVS and CDR2 is FNYEAQ in the germline V gene. The CDR3 DNA reads TGTGCCAGCAGCTTAGCAGGGGTTGGTGAAAAACTGTTTTTT. Translating gives CASSLAGVGEKLFF.

This clonotype has just a few counts. The CDR3 nucleotides are TGTGCCAGCAGTCCGGGACAGAGATACATGACAGATACGCAGTATTTT. Translating gives CASSPGQRYMTDTQYF. V is TRBV11-3 and J is TRBJ2-3; 7 bases are shared with TRBD1. Germline CDR1 SGHNT, CDR2 YENEEA. The ends lost 6 bases at V and 3 bases at J; junction bases unmatched: 12. The CDR3 length is 16 residues.

There are a few counts of this clonotype. CDR3 amino acids: CAISESSRRETQYF. CDR3 nucleotide sequence: TGTGCCATCAGTGAGTCGTCCAGGCGGGAGACCCAGTACTTC. The chain combines TRBV10-3 with TRBJ2-5; D remains unclear. The CDR3 length is 14 residues. The germline V gene encodes CDR1 ENHRY and CDR2 SYGVKD. The V and J ends lost 0 bases and 5 bases respectively, with 10 bases between them.

The table lists this clonotype with a few counts. The chain employs TRBV5-8 and TRBJ1-4; the D is unclear. The V end lost 4 bases, the J end lost 3 bases, and 13 bases lay between the germline ends. The V gene's germline CDR1 is SGHTS and CDR2 YDEGEE. The CDR3 runs to 15 residues. The CDR3 nucleotides are TGTGCCAGCAGCCCCACCGGGAACCCTAATGAAAAACTGTTTTTT. It specifies CASSPTGNPNEKLFF.

This clonotype was seen at least ten times. V gene TRBV7-8 combines with J gene TRBJ1-1; no clear D. The CDR3 runs 14 residues. V was clipped by 3 bases and J by 3 bases, with 11 bases between them. In germline, CDR1 is SGHVS, CDR2 FQNEAQ. In DNA, the CDR3 is TGTGCCAGCAGCTTGTCGTCGGGTTACACTGAAGCTTTCTTT. This codes for CASSLSSGYTEAFF. The full variable domain, completed using reference TRBV7-8 and TRBJ1-1, is GAGVSQSPRYKVAKRGQDVALRCDPISGHVSLFWYQQALGQGPEFLTYFQNEAQLDKSGLPSDRFFAERPEGSVSTLKIQRTQQEDSAVYLCASSLSSGYTEAFFGQGTRLTVV.

This clonotype appeared many times. The rearrangement links TRBV7-9 to TRBJ1-4; 8 nucleotides line up with TRBD1. The J segment lost 7 bases and the V segment lost 4 bases, leaving 8 bases of the junction unmatched. The CDR3 has 15 residues. The germline CDR1 and CDR2 sequences are SEHNR and FQNEAQ (reference sequence). The CDR3 DNA reads TGTGCCAGCAGCTCCCCCGACAGGGGAGCTGAAAAACTGTTTTTT. This sequence encodes CASSSPDRGAEKLFF.

V is TRBV7-2 and J is TRBJ2-1; maybe TRBD1 (6 bases). Trimming cost V 4 bases and J 16 bases, with 14 bases left between them. The CDR3 is made up of 11 amino acids. Germline assignment: CDR1 SGHTA and CDR2 FQGNSA. DNA of the CDR3: TGTGCCAGCAGCTCGGGACAACGGGAATTCTTC. It translates to CASSSGQREFF. The whole variable domain, filled in from reference TRBV7-2 and TRBJ2-1, reads GAGVSQSPSNKVTEKGKDVELRCDPISGHTALYWYRQSLGQGLEFLIYFQGNSAPDKSGLPSDRFSAERTGGSVSTLTIQRTQQEDSAVYLCASSSGQREFFGPGTRLTVL.

The chain uses TRBV7-9 and TRBJ1-1, with D tentatively TRBD1 (6 bases). Deletions cut 8 bases from V and 0 bases from J, with 19 bases between. The CDR3 totals 16 residues. In germline, CDR1 is SEHNR, CDR2 FQNEAQ (reference sequence). The CDR3 DNA reads TGTGCCAGCGAAACCTTCCGGGACAAGATGAACACTGAAGCTTTCTTT. Protein product: CASETFRDKMNTEAFF.

V is TRBV27 and J is TRBJ1-4, with 7 bases lining up with TRBD1. Germline CDR1 MNHEY, CDR2 SMNVEV (reference sequence). The CDR3 loop spans 15 amino acids. J gave up 5 bases and V 5 bases, and 8 bases lay outside the gene matches. As DNA, the CDR3 is TGTGCCAGCAGTCCGCAGACAGGGTGGAATGAAAAACTGTTTTTT. Translation gives CASSPQTGWNEKLFF.

Only a few counts were recorded for this clonotype. The J gene is TRBJ2-7, the V gene TRBV5-1; D might be TRBD1 (6 bases). Trimming removed 3 bases from V and 2 bases from J, with 15 bases in between. The CDR3 runs 15 residues. Per the germline V gene, CDR1 is SGHRS and CDR2 is YFSETQ. This CDR3 is CASSSGQGNPYEQYF. CDR3 nucleotide sequence: TGCGCCAGCAGCTCGGGACAAGGGAACCCCTACGAGCAGTACTTC.

The CDR3 coding sequence is TGTGCCAGCAGTGAACAGGGACAGGGTGGAGGCACCGGGGAGCTGTTTTTT. Its protein is CASSEQGQGGGTGELFF. V gene TRBV2 combines with J gene TRBJ2-2; 9 positions match TRBD1. With V trimmed by 2 bases and J by 4 bases, 8 bases remained unmatched. From germline, CDR1 is SNHLY and CDR2 FYNNEI. The CDR3 length is 17 residues.

The sample holds a few counts of this clonotype. The J gene is TRBJ2-5, the V gene TRBV6-1; TRBD2 might be the D (7 bases). CDR1 and CDR2 from the germline V gene are MNHNS and SASEGT. The ends were cut back, 8 bases at V and 2 bases at J, with 12 bases in the middle. This CDR3 is built from 13 residues. The CDR3 spells CASWGRGQETQYF. The CDR3 nucleotides are TGTGCCAGCTGGGGGCGGGGGCAAGAGACCCAGTACTTC.